The clone carrying this TCR beta chain was observed a handful of times. Trimming removed 4 bases at V and 0 bases at J, with 14 bases between. Germline V CDR1 and CDR2: SGHRS, YFSETQ. The CDR3 covers 15 residues. As to time point: persistent/refractory GD, antithyroid drugs over 5 years with positive TRAb. Researchers made the TCR library from RNA that was extracted from PBMCs. This sample was taken from a study of regulatory T cells in long-lasting Graves disease. Sequencing libraries for TCR beta were prepared with iRepertoire HTBI primers and Arm-PCR of CDR3 regions. A single record per CDR3 protein comes from TCRdb applying MiXCR to the multiplex PCR reads. Of roughly 360,000 distinct CDR3 sequences listed, more than 20% are singletons.

The material sequenced was peripheral blood mononuclear cells (PBMCs), taken when the disease was refractory, from a patient treated with antithyroid drugs. This TCR derives from a woman between 40 and 50 years old with Graves disease. The chain has TRBV5-1 and TRBJ2-7; maybe TRBD1 (6 bases). CDR3 sequence: CASSLDGQSSYEQYF. CDR3 DNA sequence: TGCGCCAGCAGCCTGGATGGACAGAGCTCCTACGAGCAGTACTTC.